This T cell receptor (beta chain) was documented in a study of T cell repertoires in cytomegalovirus infection. Study-level findings and limits: The study found HLA-C-restricted CMV-specific TCR beta clonotypes dominating the ex vivo response.

This clonotype has just a few counts. Its specificity is unknown. The ends lost 5 bases at V and 3 bases at J; junction bases unmatched: 5. Germline V CDR1 and CDR2: MNHEY, SVGEGT. The CDR3 consists of 14 residues. TCRdb reprocessed the reads via MiXCR and lists one record per CDR3 protein. The sample includes approximately 630,000 distinct CDR3 sequences, 20% to 25% of them seen just once. The TCR was taken from a human donor in good health (CMV status not recorded). Some clones in this sample may be carry-over from other donors' samples. The chain couples TRBV6-2 or TRBV6-3 to TRBJ1-1; 8 bases are shared with TRBD1. The material sequenced was CD8+ T cells from PBMCs. For the CDR3, the DNA is TGTGCCAGCAGTCATGACAGGGGTTACACTGAAGCTTTCTTT. The encoded protein is CASSHDRGYTEAFF.